The text below deals with one T cell receptor beta chain. The antigen remains undetermined. The sample is drawn from a study of CXCR3-negative and CXCR3-positive naive CD8 T cells. There are 17 residues in the CDR3. Cells that were CD45RO-CCR7+CD27+CD95- constituted naive CD8+ T cells. Overall study results and limits: Hydrophobicity of TRB CDR3s was greater in CXCR3-positive naive cells than in CXCR3-negative naive cells. In both naive subsets diversity was comparably high, whereas memory CD8+ cells showed much lower diversity.

Carrying UMI labels, the TRB cDNA libraries were prepared through 5' RACE. For each CDR3 protein, TCRdb gives one entry from its re-call of the 5' RACE reads, without DNA. Its table records around 81,000 distinct CDR3 sequences. Material for sequencing was naive CXCR3- CD8+ T cells from blood. Indicated subset: CD45RO-CCR7+CD27+CD95- naive CD8+ T cells lacking CXCR3 (TNR3-). The rearrangement uses TRBV12-3 or TRBV12-4 and TRBJ2-7; the D call of TRBD1 rests on TCRdb alone, since no DNA is present to check it. The TCR comes from a human donor in good health. Some clones in this sample may be carry-over from other donors' samples. The CDR3 sequence: CASSHRTFRTGTYEQYF.